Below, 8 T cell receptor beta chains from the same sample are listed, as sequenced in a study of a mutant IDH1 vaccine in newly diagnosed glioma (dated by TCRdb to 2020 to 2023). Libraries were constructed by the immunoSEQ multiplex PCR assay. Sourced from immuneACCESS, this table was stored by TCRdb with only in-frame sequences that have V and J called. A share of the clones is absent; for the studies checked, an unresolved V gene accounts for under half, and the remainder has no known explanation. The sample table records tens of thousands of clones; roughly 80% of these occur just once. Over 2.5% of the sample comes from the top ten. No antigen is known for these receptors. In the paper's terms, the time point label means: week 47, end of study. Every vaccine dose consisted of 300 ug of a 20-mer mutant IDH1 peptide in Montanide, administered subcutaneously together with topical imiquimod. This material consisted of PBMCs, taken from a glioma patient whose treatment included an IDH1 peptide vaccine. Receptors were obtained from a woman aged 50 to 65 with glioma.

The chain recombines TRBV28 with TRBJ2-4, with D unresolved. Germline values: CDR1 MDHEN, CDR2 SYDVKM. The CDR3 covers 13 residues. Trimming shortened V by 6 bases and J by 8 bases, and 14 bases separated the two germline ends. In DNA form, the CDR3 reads TGTGCCAGCAGCCGATACACTCTTGACATTCAGTACTTC. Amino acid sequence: CASSRYTLDIQYF.

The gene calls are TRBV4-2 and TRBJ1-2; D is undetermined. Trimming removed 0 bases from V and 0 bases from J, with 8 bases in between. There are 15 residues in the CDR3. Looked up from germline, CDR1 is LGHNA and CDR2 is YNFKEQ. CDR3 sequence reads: CASSQEEGANYGYTF. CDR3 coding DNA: TGTGCCAGCAGCCAAGAGGAGGGAGCTAACTATGGCTACACCTTC.

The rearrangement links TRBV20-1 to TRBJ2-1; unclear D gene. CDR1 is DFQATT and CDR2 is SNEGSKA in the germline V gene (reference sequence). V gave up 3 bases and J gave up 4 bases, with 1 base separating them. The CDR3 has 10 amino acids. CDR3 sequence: CSARYNEQFF. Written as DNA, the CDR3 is TGCAGTGCTAGGTACAATGAGCAGTTCTTC.

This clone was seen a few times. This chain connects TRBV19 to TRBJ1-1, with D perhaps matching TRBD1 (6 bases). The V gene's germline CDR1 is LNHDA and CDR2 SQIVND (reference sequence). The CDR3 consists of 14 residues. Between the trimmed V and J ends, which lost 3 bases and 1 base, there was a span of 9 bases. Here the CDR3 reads CASSMQGRNTEAFF. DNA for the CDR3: TGTGCCAGTAGTATGCAGGGGAGGAACACTGAAGCTTTCTTT.

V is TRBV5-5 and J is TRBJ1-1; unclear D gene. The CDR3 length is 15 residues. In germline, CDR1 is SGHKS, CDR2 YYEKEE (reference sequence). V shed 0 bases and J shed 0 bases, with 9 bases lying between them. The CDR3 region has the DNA TGTGCCAGCAGCTTGGGGGCAGCCATGAACACTGAAGCTTTCTTT. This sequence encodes CASSLGAAMNTEAFF.

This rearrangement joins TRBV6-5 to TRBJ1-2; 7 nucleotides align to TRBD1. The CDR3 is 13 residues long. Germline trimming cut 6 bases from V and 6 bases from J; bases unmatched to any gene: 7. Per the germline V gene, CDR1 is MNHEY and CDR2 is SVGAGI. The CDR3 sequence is CASRKRGRDGYTF. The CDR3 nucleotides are TGTGCCAGCAGAAAAAGGGGGCGGGATGGCTACACCTTC.

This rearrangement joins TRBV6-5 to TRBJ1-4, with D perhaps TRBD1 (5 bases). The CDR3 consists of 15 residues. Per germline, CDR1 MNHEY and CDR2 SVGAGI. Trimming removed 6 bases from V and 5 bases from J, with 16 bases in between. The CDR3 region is CASSPDGARNEKLFF. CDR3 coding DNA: TGTGCCAGCAGCCCCGACGGGGCACGAAATGAAAAACTGTTTTTT.

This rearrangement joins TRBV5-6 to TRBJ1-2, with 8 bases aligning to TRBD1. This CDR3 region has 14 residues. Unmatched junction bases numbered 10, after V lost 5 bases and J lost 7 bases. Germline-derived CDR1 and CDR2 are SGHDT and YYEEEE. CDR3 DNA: TGTGCCAGCAGACTCGGACAGGGTATCTCTGGCTACACCTTC. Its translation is CASRLGQGISGYTF.